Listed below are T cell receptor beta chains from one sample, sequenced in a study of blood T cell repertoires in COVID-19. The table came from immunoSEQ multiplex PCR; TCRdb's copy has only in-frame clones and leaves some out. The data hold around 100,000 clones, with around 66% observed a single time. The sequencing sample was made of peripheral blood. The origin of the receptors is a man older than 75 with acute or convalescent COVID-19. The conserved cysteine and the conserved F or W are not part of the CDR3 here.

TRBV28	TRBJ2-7	ASTDSSYEQY
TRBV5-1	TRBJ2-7	ASSRDSYEQY
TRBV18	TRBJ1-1	ASSPITGVAF
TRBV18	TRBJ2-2	ASSATSGVPGELF
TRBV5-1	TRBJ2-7	ASNPGTGTDEQY
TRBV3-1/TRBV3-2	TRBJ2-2	ASSQGTSAGGELF
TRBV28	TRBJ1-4	ASSWGDLRFGKLF
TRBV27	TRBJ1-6	ASSLRGLPLH
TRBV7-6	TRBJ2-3	ASSLSGWGTDTQY
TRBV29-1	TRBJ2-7	SVLTGDEQY
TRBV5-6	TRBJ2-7	ASSLVLGHYEQY
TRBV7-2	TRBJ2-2	ASSTYTPGSGELF
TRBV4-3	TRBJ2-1	ASSPRVSTLYNEQF
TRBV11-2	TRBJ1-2	ASSPGTGEGRGYT
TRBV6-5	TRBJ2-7	ASSSILAGGDYEQY
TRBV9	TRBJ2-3	ASSVFTGSEDTQY
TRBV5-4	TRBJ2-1	ASSLAGAPNEQF